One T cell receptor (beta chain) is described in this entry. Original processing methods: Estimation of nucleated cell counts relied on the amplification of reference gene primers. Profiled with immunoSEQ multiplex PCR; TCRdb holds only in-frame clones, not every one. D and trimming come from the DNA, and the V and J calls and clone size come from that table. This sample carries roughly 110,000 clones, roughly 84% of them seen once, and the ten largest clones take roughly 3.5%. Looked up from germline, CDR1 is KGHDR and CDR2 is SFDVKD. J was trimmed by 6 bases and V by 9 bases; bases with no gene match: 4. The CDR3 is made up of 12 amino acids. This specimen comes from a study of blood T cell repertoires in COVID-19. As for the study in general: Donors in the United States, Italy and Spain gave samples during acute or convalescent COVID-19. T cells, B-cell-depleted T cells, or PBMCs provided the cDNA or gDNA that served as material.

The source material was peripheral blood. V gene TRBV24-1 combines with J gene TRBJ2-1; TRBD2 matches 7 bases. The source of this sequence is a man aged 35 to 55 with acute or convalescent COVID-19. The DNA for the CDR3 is TGTGCCACCGGTGGGGGGGTCAATGAGCAGTTCTTC. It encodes CATGGGVNEQFF.